This section outlines one T cell receptor (beta chain) sequence together with its context. Its antigen is as yet unknown. This sample was taken from a study of cytomegalovirus exposure and HLA in healthy donors. Germline V CDR1 and CDR2: MNHNS, SASEGT. There are 15 residues in the CDR3. After removal of 7 bases from V and 3 bases from J, the junction contained 10 bases not matched to a gene. A roughly 120-subject validation cohort, separate from the approximately 690-subject first cohort, supplied the donors. Study results and caveats: The study designated around 150 TCR beta chains cytomegalovirus-associated. Despite most TCR sequences being rare, some public TCRs occurred in many donors. Subsequent analysis showed first-cohort TCR clusters tending to co-occur in some 110 validation repertoires.

Profiled with immunoSEQ multiplex PCR; TCRdb holds only in-frame clones, not every one. The sample contains 250,000 or so clones, roughly 87% of which appear only once. The chain has TRBV6-1 and TRBJ2-7, with TRBD2 matching over 9 bases. Material: PBMCs. The TCR originated in a man between 18 and 35 years old in good health and CMV-seropositive. This CDR3 reads CASTTRGGVGYEQYF. The CDR3 DNA sequence: TGTGCCAGCACCACGCGGGGGGGGGTCGGCTACGAGCAGTACTTC.